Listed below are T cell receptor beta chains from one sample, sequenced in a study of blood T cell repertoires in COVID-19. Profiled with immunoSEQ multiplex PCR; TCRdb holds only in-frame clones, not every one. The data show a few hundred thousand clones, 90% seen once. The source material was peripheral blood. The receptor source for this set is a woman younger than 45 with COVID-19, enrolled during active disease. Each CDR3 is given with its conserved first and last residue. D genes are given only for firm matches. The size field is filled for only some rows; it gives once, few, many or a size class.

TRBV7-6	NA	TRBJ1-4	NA	CASSQGYIEKLFF	TGTGCCAGCAGCCAGGGGTATATCGAAAAACTGTTTTTT
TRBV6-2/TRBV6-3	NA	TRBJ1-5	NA	CASSHAGGSSQPQHF	TGTGCCAGCAGCCACGCCGGAGGGTCGAGTCAGCCCCAGCATTTT
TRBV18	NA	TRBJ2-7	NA	CASSPPFQGTHEQYF	TGTGCCAGCTCACCACCGTTCCAGGGCACCCACGAGCAGTACTTC
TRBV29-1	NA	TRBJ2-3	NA	CSVAPGQHTDTQYF	TGCAGCGTAGCTCCCGGACAGCACACAGATACGCAGTATTTT
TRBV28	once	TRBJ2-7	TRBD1	CASSLSGQGRSYEQYF	TGTGCCAGCAGTTTAAGTGGACAGGGCCGATCCTACGAGCAGTACTTC
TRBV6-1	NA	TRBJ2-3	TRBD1	CASSEGQTSTDTQYF	TGTGCCAGCAGTGAGGGACAGACTAGCACAGATACGCAGTATTTT
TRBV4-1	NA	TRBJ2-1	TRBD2	CASSQGGGLAAYNEQFF	TGCGCCAGCAGCCAAGGGGGGGGACTAGCGGCCTACAATGAGCAGTTCTTC
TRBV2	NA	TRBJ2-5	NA	CASSTGGTRYQETQYF	TGTGCCAGCAGTACGGGCGGGACGAGGTACCAAGAGACCCAGTACTTC
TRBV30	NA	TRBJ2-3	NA	CAWSGEAVSDRDTQYF	TGTGCCTGGAGTGGGGAAGCGGTGTCAGATAGAGATACGCAGTATTTT
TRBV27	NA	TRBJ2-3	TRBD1	CASSATGQAAQYF	TGTGCCAGCAGTGCGACGGGACAGGCCGCGCAGTATTTT
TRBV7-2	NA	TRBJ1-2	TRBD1	CASSPGGFYYGYTF	TGTGCCAGCAGCCCAGGGGGCTTTTACTATGGCTACACCTTC
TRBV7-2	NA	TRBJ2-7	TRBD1	CASSLKGGTYEQYF	TGTGCCAGCAGCTTAAAAGGGGGCACCTACGAGCAGTACTTC
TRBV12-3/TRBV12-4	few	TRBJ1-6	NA	CASSLQGDSPLHF	TGTGCCAGCAGTTTACAGGGTGATTCACCCCTCCACTTT
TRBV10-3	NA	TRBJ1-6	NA	CAISEVGYSYNSPLHF	TGTGCCATCAGTGAGGTCGGTTACTCCTATAATTCACCCCTCCACTTT
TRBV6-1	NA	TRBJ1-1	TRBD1	CASSENGQGGTEAFF	TGTGCCAGCAGTGAAAACGGACAGGGGGGGACTGAAGCTTTCTTT
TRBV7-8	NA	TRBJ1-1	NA	CASSARSNTEAFF	TGTGCCAGCAGCGCCAGATCGAACACTGAAGCTTTCTTT
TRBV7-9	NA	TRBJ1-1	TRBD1	CASSNQGATDTEAFF	TGTGCCAGCAGCAACCAGGGGGCAACGGACACTGAAGCTTTCTTT
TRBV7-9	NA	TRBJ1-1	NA	CASSTQENTEAFF	TGTGCCAGCAGCACTCAGGAGAACACTGAAGCTTTCTTT
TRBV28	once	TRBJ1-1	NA	CASSFGSLEAFF	TGTGCCAGCAGTTTTGGGAGTCTTGAAGCTTTCTTT
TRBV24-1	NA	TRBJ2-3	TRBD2	CATSTPGGRATDTQYF	TGTGCCACCAGTACCCCAGGCGGGAGGGCCACAGATACGCAGTATTTT
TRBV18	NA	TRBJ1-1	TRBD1	CASSPRFEGQGTTEAFF	TGTGCCAGCTCACCACGTTTTGAGGGACAGGGGACCACTGAAGCTTTCTTT
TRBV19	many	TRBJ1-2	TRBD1	CASSRGTGLNYGYTF	TGTGCCAGTAGTAGGGGGACAGGGTTGAACTATGGCTACACCTTC
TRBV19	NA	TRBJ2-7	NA	CASSTADSYEQYF	TGTGCCAGTAGTACCGCGGACAGCTACGAGCAGTACTTC
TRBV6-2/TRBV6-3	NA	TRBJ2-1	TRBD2	CASSYTRGLAGITNEQFF	TGTGCCAGCAGTTACACGCGGGGACTAGCGGGAATAACCAATGAGCAGTTCTTC
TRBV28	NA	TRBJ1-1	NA	CASSLFAQGNTEAFF	TGTGCCAGCAGTTTATTTGCCCAGGGGAACACTGAAGCTTTCTTT
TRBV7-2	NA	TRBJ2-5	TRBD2	CASSLAGLAGETQYF	TGTGCCAGCAGCCTAGCGGGACTAGCGGGAGAGACCCAGTACTTC
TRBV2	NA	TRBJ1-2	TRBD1	CASSVETGERYGYTF	TGTGCCAGCAGTGTAGAGACAGGGGAGCGCTATGGCTACACCTTC
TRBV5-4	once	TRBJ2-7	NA	CASSLGGNYEQYF	TGTGCCAGCAGCTTGGGAGGGAACTACGAGCAGTACTTC
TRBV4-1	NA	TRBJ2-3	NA	CASSQDGLRVTSTDTQYF	TGCGCCAGCAGCCAAGATGGGTTACGGGTAACAAGCACAGATACGCAGTATTTT
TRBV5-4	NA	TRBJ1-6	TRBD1	CASSGGGSESSPLHF	TGTGCCAGCAGCGGAGGGGGCAGTGAAAGTTCACCCCTCCACTTT
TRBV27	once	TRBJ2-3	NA	CASSPNRIPSTDTQYF	TGTGCCAGCAGCCCCAACAGGATACCTAGCACAGATACGCAGTATTTT
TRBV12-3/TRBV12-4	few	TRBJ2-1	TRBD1	CASRQGNNEQFF	TGTGCCAGCAGACAGGGGAACAATGAGCAGTTCTTC
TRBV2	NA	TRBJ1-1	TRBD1	CASRPPGGITEAFF	TGTGCCAGCAGGCCACCAGGGGGCATCACTGAAGCTTTCTTT
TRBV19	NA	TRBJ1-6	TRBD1	CASSARQGNNSPLHF	TGTGCCAGTAGCGCAAGACAGGGGAATAATTCACCCCTCCACTTT
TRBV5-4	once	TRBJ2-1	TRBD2	CASRRLANLKDEQFF	TGTGCCAGCAGAAGACTAGCGAACCTCAAGGATGAGCAGTTCTTC
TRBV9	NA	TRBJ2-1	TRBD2	CASSVETSGRISYNEQFF	TGTGCCAGCAGCGTAGAAACTAGCGGGAGAATCTCCTACAATGAGCAGTTCTTC